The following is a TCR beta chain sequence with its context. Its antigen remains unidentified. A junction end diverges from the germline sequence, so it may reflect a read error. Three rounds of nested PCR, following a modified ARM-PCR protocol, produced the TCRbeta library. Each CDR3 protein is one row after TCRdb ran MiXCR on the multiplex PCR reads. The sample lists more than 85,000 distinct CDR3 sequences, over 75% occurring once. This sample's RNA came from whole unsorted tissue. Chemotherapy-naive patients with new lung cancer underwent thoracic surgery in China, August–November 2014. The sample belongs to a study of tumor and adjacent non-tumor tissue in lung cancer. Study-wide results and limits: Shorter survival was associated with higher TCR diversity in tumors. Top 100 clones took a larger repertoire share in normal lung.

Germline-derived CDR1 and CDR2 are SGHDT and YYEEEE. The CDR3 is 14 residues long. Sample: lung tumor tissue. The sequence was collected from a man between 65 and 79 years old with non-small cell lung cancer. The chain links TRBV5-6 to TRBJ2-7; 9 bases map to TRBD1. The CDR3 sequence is CAGSYGQGTYEQYF. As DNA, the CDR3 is TGTGCCGGCAGCTACGGACAGGGGACCTACGAGCAATACTTC.